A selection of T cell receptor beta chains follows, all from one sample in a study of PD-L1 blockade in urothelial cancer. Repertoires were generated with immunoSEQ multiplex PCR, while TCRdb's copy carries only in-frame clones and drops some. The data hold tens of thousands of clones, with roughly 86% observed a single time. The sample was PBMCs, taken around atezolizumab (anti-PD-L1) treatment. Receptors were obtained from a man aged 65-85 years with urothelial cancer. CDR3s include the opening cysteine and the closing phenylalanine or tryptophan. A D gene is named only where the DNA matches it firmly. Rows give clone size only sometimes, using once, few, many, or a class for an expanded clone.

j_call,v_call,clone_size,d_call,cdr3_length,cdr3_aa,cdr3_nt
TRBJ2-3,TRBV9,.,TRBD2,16,CASSVVSGSSTDTQYF,TGTGCCAGCAGCGTAGTTAGCGGGAGTAGCACAGATACGCAGTATTTT
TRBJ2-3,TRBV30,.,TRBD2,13,CAWSVAGPDTQYF,TGTGCCTGGAGTGTAGCGGGGCCAGATACGCAGTATTTT
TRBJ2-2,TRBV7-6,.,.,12,CASSRDTGELFF,TGTGCCAGCAGTCGAGACACCGGGGAGCTGTTTTTT
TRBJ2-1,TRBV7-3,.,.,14,CASSLMGGTDEQFF,TGTGCCAGCAGCTTAATGGGGGGAACAGATGAGCAGTTCTTC
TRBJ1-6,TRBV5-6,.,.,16,CASSLVGPGRNSPLHF,TGTGCCAGCAGCTTGGTAGGGCCAGGGCGGAATTCACCCCTCCACTTT
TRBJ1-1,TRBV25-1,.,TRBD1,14,CASSESDRDTEAFF,TGTGCCAGCAGTGAATCTGACAGGGACACTGAAGCTTTCTTT
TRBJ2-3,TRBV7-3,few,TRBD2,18,CASSPTSGAPLITDTQYF,TGTGCCAGCAGCCCTACTAGCGGGGCTCCCCTCATCACAGATACGCAGTATTTT
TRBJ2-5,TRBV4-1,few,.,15,CASSQEEGSMETQYF,TGCGCCAGCAGCCAAGAGGAGGGGTCAATGGAGACCCAGTACTTC
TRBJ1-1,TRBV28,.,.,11,CASSLIGEAFF,TGTGCCAGCAGTTTGATCGGGGAAGCTTTCTTT
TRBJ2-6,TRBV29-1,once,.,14,CSVEGGPGANVLTF,TGCAGCGTTGAAGGGGGGCCCGGGGCCAACGTCCTGACTTTC
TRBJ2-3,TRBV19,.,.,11,CASSIGDTQYF,TGTGCCAGTAGTATCGGAGATACGCAGTATTTT
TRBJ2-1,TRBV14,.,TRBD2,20,CASSTQRGLAGASSYNEQFF,TGTGCCAGCAGCACACAGAGAGGACTAGCGGGTGCGAGCTCCTACAATGAGCAGTTCTTC
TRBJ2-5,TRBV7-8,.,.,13,CASSYAPAGTQYF,TGTGCCAGCAGCTACGCCCCGGCAGGGACCCAGTACTTC
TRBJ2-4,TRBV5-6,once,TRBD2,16,CASSALAELAKNIQYF,TGTGCCAGCAGCGCCCTAGCGGAGCTAGCCAAAAACATTCAGTACTTC
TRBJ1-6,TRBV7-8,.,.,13,CASSFGRDTPLHF,TGTGCCAGCAGCTTCGGTCGGGATACACCCCTCCACTTT
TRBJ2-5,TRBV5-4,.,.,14,CASRTSGEQETQYF,TGTGCCAGCCGAACTTCAGGGGAACAAGAGACCCAGTACTTC
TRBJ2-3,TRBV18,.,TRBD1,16,CASSRPPGQGTDTQYF,TGTGCCAGCTCACGGCCGCCGGGACAGGGGACAGATACGCAGTATTTT
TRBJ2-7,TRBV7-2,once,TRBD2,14,CASSLRAGDDEQYF,TGTGCCAGCAGCTTACGGGCGGGAGACGACGAGCAGTACTTC
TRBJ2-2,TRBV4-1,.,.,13,CASSLVGSGELFF,TGCGCCAGCAGTCTAGTCGGGTCCGGGGAGCTGTTTTTT
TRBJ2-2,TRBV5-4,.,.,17,CASSHSMRGRGSGELFF,TGTGCCAGCAGCCACTCGATGAGAGGGAGAGGTAGCGGGGAGCTGTTTTTT
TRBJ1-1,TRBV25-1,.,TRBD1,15,CASSEWGTGNTEAFF,TGTGCCAGCAGTGAATGGGGGACAGGCAACACTGAAGCTTTCTTT
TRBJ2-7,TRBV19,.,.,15,CASSPTRSAVYEQYF,TGTGCCAGTAGTCCAACCCGGAGCGCGGTCTACGAGCAGTACTTC
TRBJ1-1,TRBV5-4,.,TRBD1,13,CASSLDRGLEAFF,TGTGCCAGCAGCTTGGACAGGGGGCTCGAAGCTTTCTTT
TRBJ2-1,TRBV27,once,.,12,CASSFSGEKQFF,TGTGCCAGCAGTTTTTCGGGGGAGAAGCAGTTCTTC
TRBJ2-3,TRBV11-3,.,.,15,CASSLVSGVTDTQYF,TGTGCCAGCAGCTTGGTCTCGGGAGTTACAGATACGCAGTATTTT
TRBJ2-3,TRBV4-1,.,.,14,CASSQGTVRDTQYF,TGCGCCAGCAGCCAAGGGACAGTCCGTGATACGCAGTATTTT
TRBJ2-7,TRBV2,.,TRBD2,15,CASSEDEAGDYEQYF,TGTGCCAGCAGTGAAGACGAGGCGGGAGACTACGAGCAGTACTTC
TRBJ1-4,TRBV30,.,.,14,CAWTRGATNEKLFF,TGTGCCTGGACCCGCGGTGCAACTAATGAAAAACTGTTTTTT
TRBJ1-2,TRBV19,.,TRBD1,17,CASTTGTGVGANYGYTF,TGTGCCAGTACTACCGGGACAGGAGTAGGAGCTAACTATGGCTACACCTTC
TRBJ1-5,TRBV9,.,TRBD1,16,CASSPAGTGLGQPQHF,TGTGCCAGCAGCCCCGCCGGGACAGGGTTAGGACAGCCCCAGCATTTT
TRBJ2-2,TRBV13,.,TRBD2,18,CASSLFRGLAGVDGELFF,TGTGCCAGCAGCTTATTCCGGGGACTAGCGGGAGTCGACGGGGAGCTGTTTTTT
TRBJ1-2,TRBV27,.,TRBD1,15,CASSLGQGALYGYTF,TGTGCCAGCAGTCTGGGACAGGGCGCCCTCTATGGCTACACCTTC
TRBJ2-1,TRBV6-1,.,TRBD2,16,CASSEYGLAGENEQFF,TGTGCCAGCAGTGAATATGGCCTAGCGGGGGAGAATGAGCAGTTCTTC
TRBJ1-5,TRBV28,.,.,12,CATVTGDQPQHF,TGTGCCACCGTTACAGGAGATCAGCCCCAGCATTTT
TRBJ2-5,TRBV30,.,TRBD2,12,CAWRGEGRTQYF,TGTGCCTGGCGAGGGGAGGGGAGAACCCAGTACTTC
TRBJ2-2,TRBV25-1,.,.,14,CASSEEGPVGELFF,TGTGCCAGCAGTGAGGAGGGCCCGGTCGGGGAGCTGTTTTTT
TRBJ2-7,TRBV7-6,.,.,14,CASSFGGASYEQYF,TGTGCCAGCAGCTTTGGGGGCGCGTCCTACGAGCAGTACTTC
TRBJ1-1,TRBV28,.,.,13,CAGQLGANTEAFF,TGTGCCGGACAACTTGGGGCGAACACTGAAGCTTTCTTT
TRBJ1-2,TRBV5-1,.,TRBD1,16,CASSSRTGLSLDGYTF,TGCGCCAGCAGCTCAAGGACAGGGCTTTCGCTCGATGGCTACACCTTC
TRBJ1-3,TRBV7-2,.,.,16,CASSLGAPGAGNTIYF,TGTGCCAGCAGCTTAGGTGCTCCAGGGGCTGGAAACACCATATATTTT
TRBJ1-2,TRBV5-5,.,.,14,CASSLSRGIYGYTF,TGTGCCAGCAGCTTAAGCAGGGGCATCTATGGCTACACCTTC
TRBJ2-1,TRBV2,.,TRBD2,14,CASNAPGLAHEQFF,TGTGCCAGCAACGCACCGGGACTAGCGCATGAGCAGTTCTTC
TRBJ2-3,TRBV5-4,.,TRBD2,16,CASSPRSGGSTDTQYF,TGTGCCAGCAGCCCCCGGAGCGGGGGCAGCACAGATACGCAGTATTTT
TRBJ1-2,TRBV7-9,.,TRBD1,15,CASSRGQGPWDGYTF,TGTGCCAGCAGCCGGGGACAGGGACCCTGGGATGGCTACACCTTC
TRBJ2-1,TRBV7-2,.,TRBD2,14,CASSYPGGRGEQFF,TGTGCCAGCAGCTATCCGGGAGGGCGGGGTGAGCAGTTCTTC
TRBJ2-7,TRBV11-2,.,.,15,CASAPPGVRVSEQYF,TGTGCCAGCGCCCCCCCGGGGGTCAGGGTTAGCGAGCAGTACTTC
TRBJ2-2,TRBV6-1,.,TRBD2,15,CASSALAGDTGELFF,TGTGCCAGCAGTGCCCTAGCGGGGGACACCGGGGAGCTGTTTTTT
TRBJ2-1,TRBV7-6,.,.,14,CASSLAGVIDEQFF,TGTGCCAGCAGCTTAGCAGGGGTCATCGATGAGCAGTTCTTC
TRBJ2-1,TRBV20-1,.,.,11,CSASRVNEQFF,TGCAGTGCGAGTAGAGTCAATGAGCAGTTCTTC
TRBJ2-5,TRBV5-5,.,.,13,CASSNPSQETQYF,TGTGCCAGCAGCAACCCTAGCCAAGAGACCCAGTACTTC
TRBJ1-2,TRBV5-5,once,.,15,CASSPWGGSNYGYTF,TGTGCCAGCAGCCCCTGGGGGGGTTCTAACTATGGCTACACCTTC
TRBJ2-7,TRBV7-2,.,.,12,CASSYINREQYF,TGTGCCAGCAGTTACATAAACAGGGAGCAGTACTTC
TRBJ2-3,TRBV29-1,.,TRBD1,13,CSARGLGTDTQYF,TGCAGCGCCAGGGGGCTTGGCACAGATACGCAGTATTTT
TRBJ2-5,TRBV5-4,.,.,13,CASSLGREETQYF,TGTGCCAGCAGCTTAGGCAGGGAAGAGACCCAGTACTTC
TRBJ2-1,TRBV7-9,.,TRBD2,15,CASSFPRESYNEQFF,TGTGCCAGCAGCTTCCCGCGGGAGTCCTACAATGAGCAGTTCTTC